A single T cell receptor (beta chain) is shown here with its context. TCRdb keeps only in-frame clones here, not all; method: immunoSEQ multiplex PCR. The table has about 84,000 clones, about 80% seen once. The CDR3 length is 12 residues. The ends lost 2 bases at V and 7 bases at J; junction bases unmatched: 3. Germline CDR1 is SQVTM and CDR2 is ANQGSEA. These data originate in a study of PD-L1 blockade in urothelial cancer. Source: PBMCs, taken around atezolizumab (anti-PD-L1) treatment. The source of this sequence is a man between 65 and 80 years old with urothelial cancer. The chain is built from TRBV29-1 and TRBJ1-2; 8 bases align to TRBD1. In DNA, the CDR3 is TGCAGCGTTGAAACAGGGGGAGGTGGCTACACCTTC. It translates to CSVETGGGGYTF.